This T cell receptor (beta chain) stems from a study of regulatory T cells in long-lasting Graves disease. V was clipped by 4 bases and J by 4 bases, with 16 bases between them. The germline V gene encodes CDR1 LNHDA and CDR2 SQIVND (reference sequence). CDR3 size: 15 residues. Arm-PCR of CDR3 regions with iRepertoire HTBI primers generated TCR beta libraries. MiXCR was run by TCRdb on the multiplex PCR reads, yielding one entry per CDR3 protein. This sample carries roughly 470,000 distinct CDR3 sequences, roughly 20% of them seen once, and the ten largest clones take about 8.3%. In this sample, this clonotype turned up a few times. Regarding time point: persistent/refractory GD, antithyroid drugs over 5 years with positive TRAb. PBMCs provided the RNA from which the TCR library was made.

This specimen consisted of peripheral blood mononuclear cells (PBMCs), obtained when the disease was refractory, from a patient treated with antithyroid drugs. The chain employs TRBV19 and TRBJ2-5; D is possibly TRBD2 (6 bases). The sequence was obtained from a female donor with Graves disease. The chain's CDR3 is CASSKAPAGRETQYF. The CDR3 DNA follows: TGTGCCAGTAGTAAAGCGCCCGCGGGGCGAGAGACCCAGTACTTC.